This passage covers 5 T cell receptor beta chains from one sample sequenced in a study of OX40 agonist ivuxolimab in advanced cancers. Sequenced by immunoSEQ multiplex PCR; TCRdb stores in-frame clones only, minus some. The top ten clones hold just over 2% of a sample with under 70,000 clones, roughly 87% of them seen once. The sample here was CD4+ or CD8+ T cells sorted from blood, taken in a trial of the OX40 agonist ivuxolimab. These receptors all stem from an adult with an advanced solid tumor such as melanoma, head and neck, liver or kidney cancer.

The chain has TRBV27 and TRBJ1-1; 7 bases are a match to TRBD1. The CDR3 is 14 residues long. CDR1 and CDR2 (germline): MNHEY, SMNVEV (reference sequence). V trimming: 3 bases; J trimming: 10 bases; junction bases outside the gene matches: 11. The CDR3 nucleotides are TGTGCCAGCAGTTTTTCGGGTGGTAGGGGGCGAGCTTTCTTT. Translated, it gives CASSFSGGRGRAFF.

This chain joins TRBV2 and TRBJ1-5; D gene ambiguous. V dropped 0 bases and J dropped 3 bases, with 9 bases sitting between them. The CDR3 length is 15 residues. Looked up from germline, CDR1 is SNHLY and CDR2 is FYNNEI. The CDR3 coding sequence is TGTGCCAGCAGTGAAGCATCGGGATTCAATCAGCCCCAGCATTTT. Translated, it gives CASSEASGFNQPQHF.

The V and J genes are TRBV7-8 and TRBJ2-7, with TRBD2 matching over 11 bases. The CDR3 runs 14 residues. Trimming cost V 5 bases and J 4 bases; bases outside gene matches: 4. The germline V gene has CDR1 SGHVS and CDR2 FQNEAQ. CDR3 in amino acids: CASSATSGMYEQYF. In DNA form, the CDR3 reads TGTGCCAGCAGCGCGACTAGCGGGATGTACGAGCAGTACTTC.

The chain links TRBV7-9 to TRBJ1-4; D is possibly TRBD1 (5 bases). This CDR3 region has 13 residues. The V and J ends lost 9 bases and 8 bases respectively, with 16 bases between them. Per germline, CDR1 SEHNR and CDR2 FQNEAQ (reference sequence). The CDR3 is CASSGSQGEKLFF. DNA of the CDR3: TGTGCCAGTTCGGGCTCTCAGGGAGAAAAACTGTTTTTT.

In this sample, this clone turned up once. V is TRBV2 and J is TRBJ1-4, with TRBD1 as a possible D gene (5 bases). V was shortened by 3 bases and J by 7 bases, with 15 bases between the two germline ends. Germline CDR1 and CDR2: SNHLY and FYNNEI. The CDR3 consists of 15 residues. CDR3 amino acids: CASSDPSGGSEKLFF. The CDR3 DNA reads as TGTGCCAGCAGTGACCCGTCGGGGGGATCTGAAAAACTGTTTTTT.